This T cell receptor (beta chain) was identified in a study of a mutant IDH1 vaccine in newly diagnosed glioma. Generated by immunoSEQ multiplex PCR, the TCRdb table keeps only in-frame clones and is missing some. This sample carries about 24,000 clones, about four fifths of them seen once, and the ten largest clones take less than 3.5%. Described time point: week 47, end of study. What each vaccine dose contained was 300 ug of mutant IDH1 20-mer peptide, accompanied by topical imiquimod. With regard to this clone: Antigen specificity is unknown.

The source material was PBMCs, sampled from a glioma patient whose treatment included an IDH1 peptide vaccine. The receptor was isolated from a man aged 40-50 years with glioma.

CDR3 residues: CASSPSQSSYNEQFF. In nucleotides, the CDR3 is TGTGCCAGCAGCCCTAGTCAGAGCTCCTACAATGAGCAGTTCTTC. The chain uses TRBV7-9 and TRBJ2-1; D unresolved. This CDR3 comprises 15 residues. The germline V gene encodes CDR1 SEHNR and CDR2 FQNEAQ (reference sequence). Trimming removed 5 bases at V and 0 bases at J, with 11 bases between. Full variable domain (outside the CDR3, taken from reference TRBV7-9 and TRBJ2-1): DTGVSQNPRHKITKRGQNVTFRCDPISEHNRLYWYRQTLGQGPEFLTYFQNEAQLEKSRLLSDRFSAERPKGSFSTLEIQRTEQGDSAMYLCASSPSQSSYNEQFFGPGTRLTVL.